These 17 T cell receptor beta chains share one sample of origin, sequenced in a study of tumor-infiltrating lymphocytes in primary liver carcinoma. Between roughly 20 and 30 mg of unsorted bulk tissue served as the source from which RNA and DNA were co-extracted. The researchers produced TCR beta cDNA from around 500 ng total RNA with a constant-region primer. Researchers made the TCR beta libraries by running three nested multiplex PCR rounds with slightly modified ARM-PCR. It was with TRBV1-TRBV30 forward primers and a C-beta reverse primer that the first two PCR rounds were run, at approximately 10 cycles each. TCRdb reprocessed the multiplex PCR reads via MiXCR and lists one record per CDR3 protein. This table holds under 45,000 distinct CDR3 sequences, approximately 70% found once. Material: liver tumor tissue from sampling region 2. Subset here: tumor region T2, inferior pole. Every receptor here comes from a man aged 40-50 years with primary liver carcinoma and hepatitis B virus infection.

About this clonotype itself: One end of the junction fails to match germline, which may point to a read error. The chain combines TRBV11-2 with TRBJ2-5; tentative D call: TRBD2 (5 bases). The CDR3 covers 15 residues. CDR1 SGHAT and CDR2 FQNNGV come from the germline V gene. As DNA, the CDR3 is TGTGCCAGCAGTCATTGGACTGGTCCCGCGGAGACCCAAAACTTC. Its translation is CASSHWTGPAETQNF.

This clonotype came up once. It is likely a read error, because the conserved phenylalanine at the end of the CDR3 is missing. The limits of the CDR3 on the DNA are not certain, so only TCRdb's listed CDR3 is given. The rearrangement joins TRBV29-1 to TRBJ2-5; TRBD2 is taken as the D call from the table, unchecked against the DNA. The CDR3 numbers 14 amino acids, ends counted. Looked up from germline, CDR1 is SQVTM and CDR2 is ANQGSEA. The CDR3 protein is CSVEFLVAQETQYL.

Notes on this clonotype: The junction shows a germline mismatch at one end, possibly a read error. The chain is built from TRBV28 and TRBJ2-7, with D tentatively TRBD2 (6 bases). Germline V gene lookup returns CDR1 MDHEN and CDR2 SYDVKM. The CDR3 sequence is 16 residues long. DNA of the CDR3: TGTGCCAGCAGCTCCCCTGGGACTCCCAGGACGCCCGAGCAATACTTC. As protein: CASSSPGTPRTPEQYF.

Of note for this clonotype: Mismatch with germline at one junction end may stem from a read error. This chain uses TRBV29-1 with TRBJ1-2; D unclear. CDR3 length: 12 amino acids. The germline V gene encodes CDR1 SQVTM and CDR2 ANQGSEA. For the CDR3, the DNA is TGCAGCGGAAGAGGGTTGAAATATGGCTACATCTTC. Protein product: CSGRGLKYGYIF.

CDR3: CANRQVGGTEAFF. CDR3 DNA: TGTGCCAACAGACAAGTAGGGGGCACTGAAGCTTTCTTT. The gene calls are TRBV28 and TRBJ1-1; D possibly corresponds to TRBD1 (6 bases). Germline CDR1 MDHEN, CDR2 SYDVKM. The ends were cut back, 10 bases at V and 4 bases at J, with 16 bases in the middle. This CDR3 spans 13 amino acids. The entire variable domain, with the rest obtained from reference TRBV28 and TRBJ1-1, is as follows: DVKVTQSSRYLVKRTGEKVFLECVQDMDHENMFWYRQDPGLGLRLIYFSYDVKMKEKGDIPEGYSVSREKKERFSLILESASTNQTSMYLCANRQVGGTEAFFGQGTRLTVV.

The V gene is TRBV29-1, the J gene TRBJ2-6; D may be TRBD1 (5 bases). Germline CDR1 SQVTM, CDR2 ANQGSEA. The CDR3 is 14 residues long. This chain's CDR3 is CNVEGQTWANVLTF. The CDR3 DNA sequence: TGCAACGTCGAAGGACAAACTTGGGCCAACGTCCTGACTTTC.

Comments on this clonotype: At one end the junction does not follow the germline gene, possibly because of a read error. This sequence joins TRBV5-1 and TRBJ1-2; D possibly corresponds to TRBD1 (5 bases). The V gene's germline CDR1 is SGHRS and CDR2 YFSETQ. This CDR3 spans 15 amino acids. This chain's CDR3 is CASSLARGGDYGYTF. The DNA of the CDR3 is TGCGCCAGTAGCTTGGCCAGAGGAGGGGACTATGGCTACACCTTC.

A note on this clonotype: No conserved phenylalanine or tryptophan is present at the end of the CDR3, so a read error is the likely explanation. The chain employs TRBV6-5 and TRBJ2-7; 7 nucleotides match TRBD2. This CDR3 region has 15 residues. The V gene's germline CDR1 is MNHEY and CDR2 SVGAGI. Trimming at V came to 3 bases and at J to 0 bases, leaving 5 bases not matched to a gene. As DNA, the CDR3 is TGTGCCAGCAGTTATCGTAGCGGGCGCTCCTACGAGCAGTACATC. The encoded protein is CASSYRSGRSYEQYI.

This clonotype was counted at least ten times. This chain uses TRBV6-1 with TRBJ1-3; perhaps TRBD1 as D (5 bases). CDR1 is MNHNS and CDR2 is SASEGT in the germline V gene. V lost 8 bases to trimming and J lost 0 bases, with 14 bases between them. The length of the CDR3 is 15 residues. The CDR3 is CASGPGTASGNTIYF. CDR3 sequence (DNA): TGTGCCAGCGGACCAGGGACGGCCTCTGGAAACACCATATATTTT.

CDR3 sequence reads: CVGSLTGKSYEQYF. The CDR3 coding sequence is TGTGTCGGCAGCTTAACAGGGAAATCCTACGAGCAGTACTTC. J is TRBJ2-7 and V is TRBV11-2, with D possibly matching TRBD1 (6 bases). The CDR3 totals 14 residues. Germline V gene sequence: CDR1 SGHAT, CDR2 FQNNGV.

The rearrangement uses TRBV6-1 and TRBJ1-1; D not certain. The germline CDR1 and CDR2 sequences are MNHNS and SASEGT. This CDR3 is built from 15 residues. DNA of the CDR3: TGTTGCAGCAGTGCAGTACACGGAGTGAACACTGAAGCTTTCTTT. This sequence encodes CCSSAVHGVNTEAFF.

This sequence joins TRBV24-1 and TRBJ2-1; D is unresolved. Germline-derived CDR1 and CDR2 are KGHDR and SFDVKD. The CDR3 is made up of 15 amino acids. Trimming removed 3 bases at V and 0 bases at J, with 8 bases between. The CDR3 loop is CATSDDLSSYNEQFF. The CDR3 bases are TGTGCCACCAGTGATGATCTTAGCTCCTACAATGAGCAGTTCTTC.

A note on this clonotype: As the CDR3 is not closed by the conserved phenylalanine or tryptophan, this likely results from a read error. The DNA is left out, because the CDR3 cannot be placed on it with certainty; the CDR3 is given as TCRdb lists it. V is TRBV11-1 and J is TRBJ2-3; the table names TRBD2, a call not compared with the DNA. The germline V gene has CDR1 SGHAT and CDR2 FQDESV (reference sequence). The CDR3 is made up of 15 amino acids, end residues included. CDR3 residues: CASSLPRESTDTQCV.

On this clonotype itself: The junction does not match germline at one end; this may be a read error. This chain links TRBV11-2 with TRBJ2-1, with D hard to call. The DNA end favors TRBJ2-7, so the J call may be wrong. This CDR3 has 11 residues. Germline V gives CDR1 SGHAT, CDR2 FQNNGV. The CDR3 loop reads CACSFGREQYF. The CDR3 DNA sequence: TGTGCCTGCAGCTTTGGCAGGGAGCAGTACTTC.

Turning to this clonotype: The germline gene is not matched at one end of the junction; a read error may be the cause. The chain's CDR3 is CTSSLSGTSNNEQFF. The CDR3 DNA follows: TGTACCAGCAGCCTTAGCGGGACTAGCAACAATGAGCAGTTCTTC. The rearrangement links TRBV7-6 to TRBJ2-1; the match to TRBD2 covers 9 bases. Per the germline V gene, CDR1 is SGHVS and CDR2 is FNYEAQ. CDR3 length equals 15 residues.

Concerning this clonotype itself: This could be a read error, since a much larger clone is one nucleotide away. The V and J genes are TRBV25-1 and TRBJ2-2, with D possibly being TRBD1 or TRBD2 (6 bases each). Deletions cut 8 bases from V and 5 bases from J, with 9 bases between. This CDR3 has 12 amino acids. Germline CDR1 and CDR2: MGHDK and SYGVNS. CDR3 sequence reads: CASGGRTGELFF. DNA of the CDR3: TGTGCCAGCGGGGGGCGGACCGGGGAGCTGTTTTTT.

With regard to this clonotype: Mismatch with germline at one junction end may stem from a read error. The rearrangement links TRBV7-2 to TRBJ1-6; tentative D call: TRBD1 (5 bases). Germline assignment: CDR1 SGHTA and CDR2 FQGNSA. The CDR3 runs 13 residues. CDR3 DNA: TGTACCAGCAGTTTAGGATATGAGGGGTCCTTCCACTTT. It is translated as CTSSLGYEGSFHF. Filled out from reference TRBV7-2 and TRBJ1-6, the complete variable domain reads GAGVSQSPSNKVTEKGKDVELRCDPISGHTALYWYRQSLGQGLEFLIYFQGNSAPDKSGLPSDRFSAERTGGSVSTLTIQRTQQEDSAVYLCTSSLGYEGSFHFGNGTRLTVT.